This entry is about one T cell receptor beta chain. The antigen is not known. CDR1 is SQVTM, CDR2 ANQGSEA, per germline. The CDR3 is 13 residues long. J gave up 7 bases and V 6 bases, and 8 bases lay outside the gene matches. These data come from a study of shared clonotypes between healthy human individuals. General observations from the study: Researchers found naive subsets generally carried larger estimated richness than memory subsets. The study's rarefaction showed incomplete sorted-subset sequencing despite large depth.

Among the donors, all were Caucasian adults who lived in Nashville, Tennessee. In the source study's methods: Because ImmunoSEQ provided only junction sequences with no quality scores, the filtering differed. Profiled with immunoSEQ multiplex PCR; TCRdb holds only in-frame clones, not every one. That table supplies the V and J calls and clone size; D and trimming were determined from the DNA. Of roughly 1,000,000 clones listed, approximately 80% are singletons. The sequence came from a man aged 18 to 30 in good health. Some clones in this sample may be carry-over from other donors' samples. The chain joins TRBV29-1 to TRBJ2-3; TRBD1 agrees at 9 bases. The sequencing sample was made of memory CD4+ T cells from PBMCs. Subset indicated: CD45RA-negative fraction. CDR3 amino acids: CSVDYRGRNTQYF. Here the CDR3 DNA reads TGCAGCGTGGACTACAGGGGGCGTAATACGCAGTATTTT.